These T cell receptor beta chains were read from a single sample in a study of cytomegalovirus exposure and HLA in healthy donors. Clones were sequenced by immunoSEQ multiplex PCR, and TCRdb holds only the in-frame ones, with some missing. The sample records 300,000 or so clones, about 83% being singletons. The sequenced material came from PBMCs. Every receptor here comes from a middle-aged woman in good health and CMV-seropositive. The CDR3 runs from the conserved cysteine through the conserved F or W. D genes are given only for firm matches. The listing skips clone size in some rows; elsewhere it reads once, few, many or a size class.

D gene: -
V gene: TRBV28
clone size: few
J gene: TRBJ1-6
CDR3 protein: CASRRGPGGSPLHF
CDR3 DNA: TGTGCCAGCAGAAGGGGACCGGGGGGGTCACCCCTCCACTTT

D gene: -
V gene: TRBV28
clone size: few
J gene: TRBJ1-4
CDR3 protein: CASSLTGRVEKLFF
CDR3 DNA: TGTGCCAGCAGTTTGACGGGGAGAGTTGAAAAACTGTTTTTT

D gene: -
V gene: TRBV19
clone size: -
J gene: TRBJ1-5
CDR3 protein: CASMPPGVFNQPQHF
CDR3 DNA: TGTGCCAGTATGCCTCCCGGGGTATTCAATCAGCCCCAGCATTTT

D gene: TRBD2
V gene: TRBV6-1
clone size: -
J gene: TRBJ2-7
CDR3 protein: CASSERGGFITYEQYF
CDR3 DNA: TGTGCCAGCAGTGAACGCGGGGGATTCATAACCTACGAGCAGTACTTC

D gene: TRBD2
V gene: TRBV6-5
clone size: -
J gene: TRBJ2-7
CDR3 protein: CASRESGLAGDEQYF
CDR3 DNA: TGTGCCAGCAGGGAAAGCGGACTAGCGGGAGACGAGCAGTACTTC

D gene: TRBD2
V gene: TRBV11-1
clone size: -
J gene: TRBJ2-7
CDR3 protein: CASSLAGSGSYEQYF
CDR3 DNA: TGTGCCAGCAGCTTAGCAGGTAGCGGGAGCTACGAGCAGTACTTC

D gene: TRBD2
V gene: TRBV6-5
clone size: -
J gene: TRBJ2-7
CDR3 protein: CASSNNGLAHEQYF
CDR3 DNA: TGTGCCAGCAGTAACAATGGACTAGCCCACGAGCAGTACTTC

D gene: -
V gene: TRBV5-1
clone size: few
J gene: TRBJ2-1
CDR3 protein: CASSLEGIGAEQFF
CDR3 DNA: TGCGCCAGCAGCTTGGAAGGGATAGGGGCAGAGCAGTTCTTC

D gene: -
V gene: TRBV6-1
clone size: -
J gene: TRBJ2-1
CDR3 protein: CASSEERYEQFF
CDR3 DNA: TGTGCCAGCAGTGAAGAGCGGTATGAGCAGTTCTTC

D gene: TRBD2
V gene: TRBV6-1
clone size: -
J gene: TRBJ2-3
CDR3 protein: CASTVAGGTDTQYF
CDR3 DNA: TGTGCCAGCACGGTAGCGGGGGGCACAGATACGCAGTATTTT

D gene: -
V gene: TRBV25-1
clone size: -
J gene: TRBJ2-7
CDR3 protein: CAASTKPHEQYF
CDR3 DNA: TGTGCCGCCAGCACTAAACCGCACGAGCAGTACTTC

D gene: -
V gene: TRBV18
clone size: -
J gene: TRBJ2-5
CDR3 protein: CASSPRSGETQYF
CDR3 DNA: TGTGCCAGCTCACCGCGCTCAGGGGAGACCCAGTACTTC

D gene: TRBD1
V gene: TRBV7-2
clone size: once
J gene: TRBJ1-4
CDR3 protein: CASSPTGTGHSTNEKLFF
CDR3 DNA: TGTGCCAGCAGCCCAACCGGGACAGGGCATTCAACTAATGAAAAACTGTTTTTT

D gene: -
V gene: TRBV28
clone size: -
J gene: TRBJ1-1
CDR3 protein: CASSLWEKNTEAFF
CDR3 DNA: TGTGCCAGCAGTTTGTGGGAGAAGAACACTGAAGCTTTCTTT

D gene: TRBD2
V gene: TRBV7-2
clone size: -
J gene: TRBJ2-5
CDR3 protein: CASSSLGTSGSDTQYF
CDR3 DNA: TGTGCCAGCAGCTCACTCGGGACTAGTGGGAGTGACACCCAGTACTTC

D gene: -
V gene: TRBV6-1
clone size: once
J gene: TRBJ2-7
CDR3 protein: CASFRDNAYEQYF
CDR3 DNA: TGTGCCAGCTTCCGGGACAACGCCTACGAGCAGTACTTC

D gene: TRBD2
V gene: TRBV27
clone size: -
J gene: TRBJ2-7
CDR3 protein: CASSLRGLLYEQYF
CDR3 DNA: TGTGCCAGCAGTTTAAGGGGACTACTCTACGAGCAGTACTTC

D gene: -
V gene: TRBV4-2
clone size: -
J gene: TRBJ2-5
CDR3 protein: CASSQVDTVQETQYF
CDR3 DNA: TGTGCCAGCAGCCAAGTTGACACCGTGCAAGAGACCCAGTACTTC

D gene: -
V gene: TRBV28
clone size: few
J gene: TRBJ1-5
CDR3 protein: CASSYDRPYSNQPQHF
CDR3 DNA: TGTGCCAGCAGCTATGACAGACCCTATAGCAATCAGCCCCAGCATTTT

D gene: TRBD1
V gene: TRBV19
clone size: few
J gene: TRBJ1-3
CDR3 protein: CASSSSTKGGRNTIYF
CDR3 DNA: TGTGCCAGTAGTTCCTCAACCAAAGGGGGCCGGAACACCATATATTTT

D gene: -
V gene: TRBV5-1
clone size: -
J gene: TRBJ2-7
CDR3 protein: CASSSDGGSSYEQYF
CDR3 DNA: TGCGCCAGCAGCTCCGATGGAGGGAGCTCCTACGAGCAGTACTTC

D gene: TRBD1
V gene: TRBV5-5
clone size: -
J gene: TRBJ1-2
CDR3 protein: CASSQTPLPGGYGYTF
CDR3 DNA: TGTGCCAGCAGCCAAACGCCGCTTCCAGGGGGCTATGGCTACACCTTC

D gene: -
V gene: TRBV7-3
clone size: -
J gene: TRBJ2-1
CDR3 protein: CASSPPGTSNEQFF
CDR3 DNA: TGTGCCAGCAGCCCCCCCGGGACTTCAAATGAGCAGTTCTTC

D gene: TRBD2
V gene: TRBV6-1
clone size: -
J gene: TRBJ2-7
CDR3 protein: CASTPSGVPYEQYF
CDR3 DNA: TGTGCCAGCACTCCCAGCGGGGTACCCTACGAGCAGTACTTC

D gene: -
V gene: TRBV9
clone size: -
J gene: TRBJ2-5
CDR3 protein: CASSATPRLEETQYF
CDR3 DNA: TGTGCCAGCAGCGCCACCCCCCGGCTAGAAGAGACCCAGTACTTC

D gene: TRBD1
V gene: TRBV4-2
clone size: -
J gene: TRBJ1-6
CDR3 protein: CASSPETGTGVNNSPLHF
CDR3 DNA: TGTGCCAGCAGCCCAGAGACCGGGACAGGGGTTAATAATTCACCCCTCCACTTT

D gene: -
V gene: TRBV11-3
clone size: -
J gene: TRBJ2-6
CDR3 protein: CASSLDPHRVGANVLTF
CDR3 DNA: TGTGCCAGCAGCTTAGATCCCCACCGGGTTGGGGCCAACGTCCTGACTTTC